The rows below give T cell receptor beta chains drawn from one sample of a study of a mutant IDH1 vaccine in newly diagnosed glioma. Measured with immunoSEQ multiplex PCR; TCRdb has only the in-frame clones, and not every one. The sample carries about 36,000 clones, approximately 80% recorded once. These receptors' antigens are unknown. Here the sequenced sample was peripheral blood mononuclear cells (PBMCs), taken from a glioma patient whose treatment included an IDH1 peptide vaccine. These receptors were collected from a woman aged 25 to 39 with glioma. Some clones in this sample may be carry-over from other donors' samples. The CDR3 runs from the conserved cysteine through the conserved F or W. Fields, in order: D gene, J gene, clone size, V gene, CDR3 DNA, CDR3 protein. D genes are given only for firm matches. Clone size appears in some rows only: once, few, many, or a class for an expanded clone.

d_gene: .; j_gene: TRBJ2-3; abundance: .; v_gene: TRBV13; CDR3nt: TGTGCCAGCAGCCCAGTTGGAGGGGCCGGGACAGATACGCAGTATTTT; CDR3aa: CASSPVGGAGTDTQYF
d_gene: TRBD2; j_gene: TRBJ2-1; abundance: .; v_gene: TRBV7-9; CDR3nt: TGTGCCAGCAGCTTTGGACTAGTGGCCTACAATGAGCAGTTCTTC; CDR3aa: CASSFGLVAYNEQFF
d_gene: .; j_gene: TRBJ2-5; abundance: .; v_gene: TRBV10-3; CDR3nt: TGTGCCATCAGCCCAGGACTCCTCGCGTGGGCCCAGTACTTC; CDR3aa: CAISPGLLAWAQYF
d_gene: .; j_gene: TRBJ2-3; abundance: .; v_gene: TRBV9; CDR3nt: TGTGCCAGCAGCCGATCACCCAGTGGTACGGATACGCAGTATTTT; CDR3aa: CASSRSPSGTDTQYF
d_gene: .; j_gene: TRBJ2-7; abundance: .; v_gene: TRBV28; CDR3nt: TGTGCCAGCGCCCTAGGGGGGCCAGCCTACGAGCAGTACTTC; CDR3aa: CASALGGPAYEQYF
d_gene: .; j_gene: TRBJ2-7; abundance: once; v_gene: TRBV6-1; CDR3nt: TGTGCCAGCAGTGAAGTCTTCAGTAACTACGAGCAGTACTTC; CDR3aa: CASSEVFSNYEQYF
d_gene: .; j_gene: TRBJ1-5; abundance: .; v_gene: TRBV7-6; CDR3nt: TGTGCCAGCAGCTCCCCCAGGGGACCCCATCAGCCCCAGCATTTT; CDR3aa: CASSSPRGPHQPQHF
d_gene: .; j_gene: TRBJ2-7; abundance: .; v_gene: TRBV28; CDR3nt: TGTGCCAGCAACTTGAGGCGGGGAGAAGGCTACGAGCAGTACTTC; CDR3aa: CASNLRRGEGYEQYF
d_gene: .; j_gene: TRBJ2-3; abundance: .; v_gene: TRBV7-9; CDR3nt: TGTGCCAGCAGTGAGGGGGATACGCAGTATTTT; CDR3aa: CASSEGDTQYF
d_gene: .; j_gene: TRBJ1-2; abundance: .; v_gene: TRBV5-4; CDR3nt: TGTGCCAGCAGCTTGGCCCGAAGTAACTATGGCTACACCTTC; CDR3aa: CASSLARSNYGYTF
d_gene: .; j_gene: TRBJ2-5; abundance: once; v_gene: TRBV23-1; CDR3nt: TGCGCCAGCAGTCAATCGTGGTCGGGAAGGGTCCAAGAGACCCAGTACTTC; CDR3aa: CASSQSWSGRVQETQYF
d_gene: .; j_gene: TRBJ1-2; abundance: .; v_gene: TRBV6-5; CDR3nt: TGTGCCAGCAGTTGGGGGGGTCCCGATGGCTACACCTTC; CDR3aa: CASSWGGPDGYTF
d_gene: .; j_gene: TRBJ1-2; abundance: once; v_gene: TRBV6-6; CDR3nt: TGTGCCAGCCGAAGTGGGCTGAACTATGGCTACACCTTC; CDR3aa: CASRSGLNYGYTF
d_gene: TRBD2; j_gene: TRBJ2-7; abundance: .; v_gene: TRBV6-1; CDR3nt: TGTGCCAGCAGTGAGCCTCCCGGGAGGGCCGGTTCCTACGAGCAGTACTTC; CDR3aa: CASSEPPGRAGSYEQYF
d_gene: .; j_gene: TRBJ1-2; abundance: .; v_gene: TRBV5-1; CDR3nt: TGCGCCAGCAGCTTGGTTGGGTCAGGTGGCTACACCTTC; CDR3aa: CASSLVGSGGYTF
d_gene: .; j_gene: TRBJ1-2; abundance: few; v_gene: TRBV5-4; CDR3nt: TGTGCCAGCAGCTTGGAGCCCCCGCGAGGCTACACCTTC; CDR3aa: CASSLEPPRGYTF
d_gene: TRBD1; j_gene: TRBJ1-1; abundance: once; v_gene: TRBV25-1; CDR3nt: TGTGCCAGCAGTGATCGCAGGGGGCAGGATGAAGCTTTCTTT; CDR3aa: CASSDRRGQDEAFF
d_gene: .; j_gene: TRBJ2-7; abundance: .; v_gene: TRBV19; CDR3nt: TGTGCCAGTAGTCCACTACCGTCTATGGGCTACGAGCAGTACTTC; CDR3aa: CASSPLPSMGYEQYF
d_gene: .; j_gene: TRBJ2-1; abundance: .; v_gene: TRBV7-9; CDR3nt: TGTGCCAGCAGCTTAGTACTTCCCAATGAGCAGTTCTTC; CDR3aa: CASSLVLPNEQFF
d_gene: .; j_gene: TRBJ2-3; abundance: .; v_gene: TRBV4-1; CDR3nt: TGCGCCAGCAGCCAAGATCCGGGAGAGGTAGATACGCAGTATTTT; CDR3aa: CASSQDPGEVDTQYF
d_gene: .; j_gene: TRBJ1-5; abundance: once; v_gene: TRBV19; CDR3nt: TGTGCCAGTAAGGCACAGGGAGCATTGCAGCCCCAGCATTTT; CDR3aa: CASKAQGALQPQHF
d_gene: .; j_gene: TRBJ1-3; abundance: few; v_gene: TRBV7-8; CDR3nt: TGTGCCAGCAGCTTATCGATTGCTGGAAACACCATATATTTT; CDR3aa: CASSLSIAGNTIYF
d_gene: .; j_gene: TRBJ1-5; abundance: few; v_gene: TRBV2; CDR3nt: TGTGCCAGCAGGGGGTCCGTCGAACAGGGACCATCGCACAATCAGCCCCAGCATTTT; CDR3aa: CASRGSVEQGPSHNQPQHF
d_gene: .; j_gene: TRBJ1-1; abundance: .; v_gene: TRBV15; CDR3nt: TGTGCCACCAGCAGAGTGGCGGACACTGAAGCTTTCTTT; CDR3aa: CATSRVADTEAFF
d_gene: .; j_gene: TRBJ2-7; abundance: .; v_gene: TRBV6-1; CDR3nt: TGTGCCAGCAGTGAGGGGACACCCTACGAGCAGTACTTC; CDR3aa: CASSEGTPYEQYF
d_gene: .; j_gene: TRBJ2-5; abundance: .; v_gene: TRBV19; CDR3nt: TGTGCCAGTAGTATTTCGGCGGGACGGGATGAGACCCAGTACTTC; CDR3aa: CASSISAGRDETQYF
d_gene: TRBD1; j_gene: TRBJ2-3; abundance: .; v_gene: TRBV7-2; CDR3nt: TGTGCCAGCAGCTCCGGGACAGGGTACACCGGTACGCAGTATTTT; CDR3aa: CASSSGTGYTGTQYF
d_gene: TRBD2; j_gene: TRBJ2-3; abundance: .; v_gene: TRBV27; CDR3nt: TGTGCCAGCAGCCCCCTGGTAGCGGGAGGGCTAGATACGCAGTATTTT; CDR3aa: CASSPLVAGGLDTQYF
d_gene: .; j_gene: TRBJ1-1; abundance: few; v_gene: TRBV5-6; CDR3nt: TGTGCCAGCAGCTTACAGGGCCGTGAAGCTTTCTTT; CDR3aa: CASSLQGREAFF
d_gene: .; j_gene: TRBJ1-1; abundance: few; v_gene: TRBV10-1; CDR3nt: TGCGCCATTGAAAATGTGAACACTGAAGCTTTCTTT; CDR3aa: CAIENVNTEAFF
d_gene: TRBD1; j_gene: TRBJ1-1; abundance: few; v_gene: TRBV7-9; CDR3nt: TGTGCCAGCAGCCTCGGACAGGGAACCCTGAACACTGAAGCTTTCTTT; CDR3aa: CASSLGQGTLNTEAFF
d_gene: .; j_gene: TRBJ2-3; abundance: .; v_gene: TRBV19; CDR3nt: TGTGCCAGTAGTAATCTTGGGGGCCGGGGCACAGATACGCAGTATTTT; CDR3aa: CASSNLGGRGTDTQYF
d_gene: .; j_gene: TRBJ2-1; abundance: .; v_gene: TRBV30; CDR3nt: TGTGCCTGGAGTGTGGGCTACCAATACAATGAGCAGTTCTTC; CDR3aa: CAWSVGYQYNEQFF
d_gene: .; j_gene: TRBJ2-1; abundance: .; v_gene: TRBV2; CDR3nt: TGTGCCAGCAAGGCAGGGGACAATGAGCAGTTCTTC; CDR3aa: CASKAGDNEQFF
d_gene: .; j_gene: TRBJ1-4; abundance: .; v_gene: TRBV20-1; CDR3nt: TGCAGTGCTAGACATGACGAAAAACTGTTTTTT; CDR3aa: CSARHDEKLFF
d_gene: TRBD1; j_gene: TRBJ1-5; abundance: few; v_gene: TRBV2; CDR3nt: TGTGCCAGCAGCACTAAGGGACAGAATAATCAGCCCCAGCATTTT; CDR3aa: CASSTKGQNNQPQHF
d_gene: .; j_gene: TRBJ1-3; abundance: .; v_gene: TRBV19; CDR3nt: TGTGCCAGTACCACATCGGACCTTGGTGGAAACACCATATATTTT; CDR3aa: CASTTSDLGGNTIYF
d_gene: TRBD2; j_gene: TRBJ2-3; abundance: .; v_gene: TRBV7-3; CDR3nt: TGTGCCAGCAGCTCGAGCGGGATCACAGATACGCAGTATTTT; CDR3aa: CASSSSGITDTQYF
d_gene: .; j_gene: TRBJ2-1; abundance: .; v_gene: TRBV19; CDR3nt: TGTGCCAGTAGTATCATAATATACAATGAGCAGTTCTTC; CDR3aa: CASSIIIYNEQFF
d_gene: .; j_gene: TRBJ1-2; abundance: .; v_gene: TRBV6-5; CDR3nt: TGTGCCAGCAGTTACGAGGGCCGAGGAGGCTACACCTTC; CDR3aa: CASSYEGRGGYTF